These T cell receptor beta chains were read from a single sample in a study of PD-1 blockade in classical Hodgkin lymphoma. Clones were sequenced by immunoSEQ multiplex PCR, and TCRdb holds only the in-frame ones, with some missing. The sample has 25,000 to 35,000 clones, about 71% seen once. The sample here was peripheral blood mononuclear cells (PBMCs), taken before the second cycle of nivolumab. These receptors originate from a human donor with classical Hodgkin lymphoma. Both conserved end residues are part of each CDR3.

cdr3_aa: CASRPPQGTGYTF
j_call: TRBJ1-2
v_call: TRBV6-5

cdr3_aa: CASTLETGGDYGYTF
j_call: TRBJ1-2
v_call: TRBV19

cdr3_aa: CASSLMVEGNTEAFF
j_call: TRBJ1-1
v_call: TRBV7-2

cdr3_aa: CASSATGFYTEAFF
j_call: TRBJ1-1
v_call: TRBV7-6

cdr3_aa: CASSLLAGSTDTQYF
j_call: TRBJ2-3
v_call: TRBV5-1

cdr3_aa: CASSPWTGLNEKLFF
j_call: TRBJ1-4
v_call: TRBV14

cdr3_aa: CASSPGANYGYTF
j_call: TRBJ1-2
v_call: TRBV5-6

cdr3_aa: CASISKKVGTNYGYTF
j_call: TRBJ1-2
v_call: TRBV10-1

cdr3_aa: CASSLGWRVEQYF
j_call: TRBJ2-7
v_call: TRBV11-2

cdr3_aa: CASSFGPGSGANVLTF
j_call: TRBJ2-6
v_call: TRBV7-8